This entry lists 24 T cell receptor beta chains sequenced from one sample in a study of T cells expressing NK-cell markers (dated by TCRdb to 2020 to 2022). To prepare the library, 5' RACE was applied. The reads were generated on an Illumina HiSeq 2000. Reprocessed by TCRdb, the reads give a single entry per CDR3 protein sequence, without DNA. The table of this sample itemizes 350,000 to 500,000 distinct CDR3 sequences. The ten largest clones represent 7.3% of the sample. Specimen: blood T cells: a sorted CD56 or NKG2C T cell subset, CD4+ or CD8+ T cells, or bulk PBMC T cells (not recorded which). The receptors derive from a woman aged 18 to 75 in good health.

The genes are TRBV3-1 and TRBJ1-6; TCRdb lists TRBD1, though no DNA is available to test this call. Germline V CDR1 and CDR2: LGHDT, YNNKEL (reference sequence). The CDR3 contains 16 residues. CDR3: CASSQGIGGTMTPLHF.

The V and J genes are TRBV20-1 and TRBJ2-1; TCRdb reports TRBD2, a call that lacks DNA to check it against. This CDR3 contains 16 residues. In germline, CDR1 is DFQATT, CDR2 SNEGSKA (reference sequence). CDR3 loop: CSARGELAGGYNEQFF.

The J gene is TRBJ2-7, the V gene TRBV24-1; TCRdb names TRBD1, which stays unverified in the absence of DNA. This CDR3 contains 16 residues. Per the germline V gene, CDR1 is KGHDR and CDR2 is SFDVKD. The CDR3 loop is CATSDTGTGKGNEQYF.

The chain employs TRBV12-3 or TRBV12-4 and TRBJ1-1; TCRdb names TRBD1, which stays unverified in the absence of DNA. The CDR3 is made up of 13 amino acids. This chain's CDR3 is CASSWTEQGRAFF.

The chain uses TRBV5-1 and TRBJ2-3; TCRdb returns TRBD2, unconfirmable since there is no DNA. There are 15 residues in the CDR3. From germline, CDR1 is SGHRS and CDR2 YFSETQ. The CDR3 is CASSLVGLRTDTQYF.

The gene calls are TRBV25-1 and TRBJ2-5; there is no DNA to check the TCRdb D call of TRBD2. CDR1 and CDR2 (germline): MGHDK, SYGVNS. CDR3 length: 14 residues. CDR3 amino acids: CASSAPTGPETQYF.

The chain combines TRBV7-3 with TRBJ2-2; there is no DNA to check the TCRdb D call of TRBD1. Germline CDR1 and CDR2: SGHTA and FQGTGA. The CDR3 spans 14 residues. CDR3 in amino acids: CATSSYRATGELFF.

The V gene is TRBV5-1, the J gene TRBJ2-5; absent DNA, TCRdb's TRBD2 call cannot be checked. Germline CDR1 reads SGHRS; CDR2 reads YFSETQ. The CDR3 runs to 16 residues. CDR3 amino acids: CASSLVPSGSGETQYF. The full variable domain, in which reference TRBV5-1 and TRBJ2-5 provide the parts outside the CDR3, is KAGVTQTPRYLIKTRGQQVTLSCSPISGHRSVSWYQQTPGQGLQFLFEYFSETQRNKGNFPGRFSGRQFSNSRSEMNVSTLELGDSALYLCASSLVPSGSGETQYFGPGTRLLVL.

The chain is built from TRBV27 and TRBJ2-1; TCRdb's assignment of TRBD2 cannot be checked, as there is no DNA. The CDR3 runs 16 residues. Germline values: CDR1 MNHEY, CDR2 SMNVEV (reference sequence). CDR3 residues: CASIQRERGSYNEQFF.

The gene calls are TRBV12-3 or TRBV12-4 and TRBJ2-1; as DNA is missing, the TRBD2 call by TCRdb cannot be tested. The CDR3 sequence is 15 residues long. The CDR3 spells CASSLVGGRNNEQFF.

The chain carries TRBV28 and TRBJ2-1; the TRBD2 assignment by TCRdb is unverifiable without DNA. Germline CDR1 and CDR2: MDHEN and SYDVKM. This CDR3 contains 14 residues. CDR3 in amino acids: CASSFREGFNEQFF.

This chain joins TRBV5-1 and TRBJ2-7; with no DNA, the TCRdb D assignment of TRBD2 cannot be verified. This CDR3 region has 15 residues. CDR1 is SGHRS, CDR2 YFSETQ, per germline. CDR3 sequence reads: CASSWTSGGSYEQYF.

The chain couples TRBV29-1 to TRBJ2-7; TCRdb indicates TRBD1, and absent DNA this call remains unverified. Germline V gene data show CDR1 as SQVTM and CDR2 as ANQGSEA. This CDR3 is 17 amino acids long. This chain's CDR3 is CSVGTGGDYRYSYEQYF.

This sequence joins TRBV12-3 or TRBV12-4 and TRBJ2-7; with no DNA, the TCRdb D assignment of TRBD2 cannot be verified. This CDR3 contains 14 residues. Here the CDR3 reads CASSLDPQTYEQYF.

The chain carries TRBV6-1 and TRBJ2-5; TCRdb picks TRBD2, but there is no DNA to check that call. There are 15 residues in the CDR3. Germline CDR1 MNHNS, CDR2 SASEGT. The CDR3 spells CASSPQRGYQETQYF.

The rearrangement uses TRBV20-1 and TRBJ2-2; TCRdb's D call of TRBD2 is untestable without DNA. Per the germline V gene, CDR1 is DFQATT and CDR2 is SNEGSKA (reference sequence). The CDR3 runs 15 residues. CDR3 sequence: CSVPSGLDITGELFF.

The gene calls are TRBV11-2 and TRBJ2-6. The CDR3 has 15 residues. The germline CDR1 and CDR2 sequences are SGHAT and FQNNGV. The CDR3 loop reads CASSAQSPGANVLTF.

The chain employs TRBV7-2 and TRBJ2-1. The CDR3 consists of 13 residues. Germline V gene sequence: CDR1 SGHTA, CDR2 FQGNSA. CDR3 residues: CASSPTPYNEQFF.

The rearrangement uses TRBV6-1 and TRBJ2-7; there is no DNA to check the TCRdb D call of TRBD2. This CDR3 contains 16 residues. Germline lookup yields CDR1 MNHNS and CDR2 SASEGT. CDR3 loop: CASSPTREAVSYEQYF.

V and J are TRBV3-1 and TRBJ2-7; checking the TCRdb D call of TRBD1 is not possible without DNA. The CDR3 is 15 amino acids. Per germline, CDR1 LGHDT and CDR2 YNNKEL (reference sequence). CDR3 region: CASSQRDSPSYEQYF.

This chain uses TRBV7-6 with TRBJ2-3; TCRdb's D call, TRBD1, is unchecked because there is no DNA. The CDR3 runs 15 residues. Germline-derived CDR1 and CDR2 are SGHVS and FNYEAQ. CDR3 residues: CASSLNPDYTDTQYF. The full variable domain, with the rest looked up from reference TRBV7-6 and TRBJ2-3, is GAGVSQSPRYKVTKRGQDVALRCDPISGHVSLYWYRQALGQGPEFLTYFNYEAQQDKSGLPNDRFSAERPEGSISTLTIQRTEQRDSAMYRCASSLNPDYTDTQYFGPGTRLTVL.

The gene calls are TRBV12-3 or TRBV12-4 and TRBJ2-1; TCRdb's D call of TRBD2 is untestable without DNA. This CDR3 comprises 17 residues. The CDR3 region is CASSPGSSKGSYNEQFF.

The chain uses TRBV9 and TRBJ2-7; no DNA is available, so the TRBD2 call from TCRdb remains unchecked. The CDR3 spans 14 residues. Germline V CDR1 and CDR2: SGDLS, YYNGEE. CDR3 sequence: CASSAGTTTYEQYF.

The genes are TRBV3-1 and TRBJ2-4; the TCRdb call, TRBD2, lacks DNA for checking. The CDR3 has 13 residues. CDR1 and CDR2 (germline): LGHDT, YNNKEL (reference sequence). Here the CDR3 reads CASSQESGEIQYF.